A selection of T cell receptor beta chains follows, all from one sample in a study of blood T cell repertoires in COVID-19. TCRdb keeps only in-frame clones here, not all; method: immunoSEQ multiplex PCR. The table has about 68,000 clones, 90% seen once. Sequenced input: peripheral blood. These receptor sequences come from a man between 50 and 59 years old with COVID-19, enrolled during active disease. Both conserved end residues are part of each CDR3. A D gene is named only where the DNA matches it firmly. Size is stated for part of the rows, as once, few or many counts, or as a class when the clone is expanded.

abundance,j_gene,v_gene,d_gene,CDR3aa,CDR3nt
.,TRBJ2-7,TRBV27,TRBD2,CASSFGLAYEQYF,TGTGCCAGCAGTTTCGGACTAGCGTACGAGCAGTACTTC
.,TRBJ1-2,TRBV6-5,.,CASSYYFRVSGYGYTF,TGTGCCAGCAGTTACTATTTTCGGGTTTCGGGCTATGGCTACACCTTC
once,TRBJ2-1,TRBV18,TRBD2,CASSPTIAGSYNEQFF,TGTGCCAGCTCACCTACAATAGCGGGATCCTACAATGAGCAGTTCTTC
.,TRBJ2-2,TRBV19,TRBD2,CASSAGTGLLAGGGTGELFF,TGTGCCAGTAGCGCCGGGACAGGCCTACTAGCGGGAGGTGGGACCGGGGAGCTGTTTTTT
.,TRBJ1-5,TRBV2,.,CASRDREQPQHF,TGTGCCAGCAGGGACCGGGAACAGCCCCAGCATTTT
once,TRBJ2-7,TRBV5-1,TRBD1,CASSPQTGVSSYEQYF,TGCGCCAGCAGCCCGCAGACAGGGGTTAGCTCCTACGAGCAGTACTTC
once,TRBJ2-2,TRBV4-3,.,CASSLHLQGTGELFF,TGCGCCAGCAGCCTGCACCTACAGGGAACCGGGGAGCTGTTTTTT
few,TRBJ1-5,TRBV6-6,TRBD1,CASSRQGGNQPQHF,TGTGCCAGCAGCCGACAGGGTGGCAATCAGCCCCAGCATTTT
once,TRBJ2-7,TRBV29-1,.,CSIGSSATYEQYF,TGCAGCATTGGGTCTAGCGCTACCTACGAGCAGTACTTC
.,TRBJ1-2,TRBV6-5,.,CASSPRDIRLYGYTF,TGTGCCAGCAGTCCCCGGGACATAAGGCTCTATGGCTACACCTTC
.,TRBJ2-5,TRBV29-1,TRBD1,CSVEGQGFEETQYF,TGCAGCGTTGAGGGACAGGGATTTGAAGAGACCCAGTACTTC
.,TRBJ2-5,TRBV2,.,CASSDLEQETQYF,TGTGCCAGCAGTGATCTGGAGCAAGAGACCCAGTACTTC
.,TRBJ2-5,TRBV3-1/TRBV3-2,TRBD2,CASSQGYSGFFMETQYF,TGTGCCAGCAGCCAAGGATATAGCGGGTTCTTTATGGAGACCCAGTACTTC
.,TRBJ2-1,TRBV5-5,.,CASSLTGTFYNEQFF,TGTGCCAGCAGCTTGACCGGGACTTTCTACAATGAGCAGTTCTTC
.,TRBJ1-3,TRBV10-3,.,CAISSRGAGNTIYF,TGTGCCATCAGCTCCAGGGGCGCTGGAAACACCATATATTTT
.,TRBJ2-7,TRBV7-2,TRBD2,CASSPGSGRAGEQYF,TGTGCCAGCAGCCCGGGTAGCGGGAGGGCCGGCGAGCAGTACTTC
few,TRBJ1-4,TRBV4-3,.,CASSQDPGSNEKLFF,TGCGCCAGCAGCCAAGATCCGGGAAGTAATGAAAAACTGTTTTTT
.,TRBJ1-4,TRBV7-9,TRBD1,CASSPDPGQGYEKLFF,TGTGCCAGCAGCCCAGACCCGGGACAGGGGTATGAAAAACTGTTTTTT
few,TRBJ1-1,TRBV6-4,.,CASSDEGGTEAFF,TGTGCCAGCAGTGACGAGGGAGGAACTGAAGCTTTCTTT
.,TRBJ2-1,TRBV7-6,TRBD2,CASSGTSGNEQFF,TGTGCCAGCAGCGGCACTAGCGGGAATGAGCAGTTCTTC
.,TRBJ2-1,TRBV30,TRBD2,CAWSKLAGFYNEQFF,TGTGCCTGGAGTAAACTAGCGGGATTCTACAATGAGCAGTTCTTC
.,TRBJ2-3,TRBV3-1/TRBV3-2,TRBD1,CASSLRQGGSTDTQYF,TGTGCCAGCAGCCTCCGACAGGGGGGAAGCACAGATACGCAGTATTTT
.,TRBJ1-1,TRBV6-5,.,CASRPTGNTEAFF,TGTGCCAGCAGACCCACAGGGAACACTGAAGCTTTCTTT
.,TRBJ1-2,TRBV5-1,TRBD1,CASSPEGTGANYGYTF,TGCGCCAGCAGCCCCGAAGGGACAGGGGCTAACTATGGCTACACCTTC
.,TRBJ1-2,TRBV28,.,CASSRVAGYGYTF,TGTGCCAGCAGCAGGGTAGCGGGCTATGGCTACACCTTC
.,TRBJ2-5,TRBV30,TRBD2,CAWSEGAGGQETQYF,TGTGCCTGGAGTGAGGGCGCGGGGGGCCAAGAGACCCAGTACTTC
.,TRBJ1-1,TRBV7-2,.,CASRTMVDNTEAFF,TGTGCCAGCAGAACTATGGTTGACAACACTGAAGCTTTCTTT
.,TRBJ2-1,TRBV2,.,CASSEDRGSSNEQFF,TGTGCCAGCAGTGAAGATAGGGGCAGTAGCAATGAGCAGTTCTTC
.,TRBJ1-6,TRBV4-1,.,CASSQLGGNSPLHF,TGCGCCAGCAGCCAATTAGGGGGTAATTCACCCCTCCACTTT
.,TRBJ2-2,TRBV28,.,CASSFSDRFSPSNTGELFF,TGTGCCAGCAGTTTCTCGGACAGATTTTCACCTTCGAACACCGGGGAGCTGTTTTTT
.,TRBJ1-4,TRBV27,.,CATGLFNEKLFF,TGTGCCACGGGTCTTTTTAATGAAAAACTGTTTTTT
.,TRBJ2-2,TRBV7-3,TRBD1,CASTPGQGHGELFF,TGTGCCAGCACCCCGGGACAGGGGCACGGGGAGCTGTTTTTT
.,TRBJ2-3,TRBV5-4,.,CASSLQGYSTDTQYF,TGTGCCAGCAGCCTGCAGGGGTATAGCACAGATACGCAGTATTTT
once,TRBJ2-6,TRBV19,.,CASSIIRGQRTLTF,TGTGCCAGTAGTATAATCCGAGGACAGCGGACCCTGACTTTC
once,TRBJ2-3,TRBV5-4,.,CASSLDRVTDTQYF,TGTGCCAGCAGCTTGGACAGGGTGACAGATACGCAGTATTTT
once,TRBJ1-2,TRBV1,.,CTSSLNSEDGDYGYTF,TGCACCAGCAGCCTTAACTCGGAGGACGGGGACTATGGCTACACCTTC
.,TRBJ1-1,TRBV30,.,CAWSVYEGRAFF,TGTGCCTGGAGTGTATATGAGGGTCGAGCTTTCTTT
.,TRBJ2-5,TRBV5-1,.,CASSLEGQEMETQYF,TGCGCCAGCAGCTTGGAGGGGCAGGAGATGGAGACCCAGTACTTC
.,TRBJ2-5,TRBV19,TRBD1,CASSRYGTGDETQYF,TGTGCCAGTAGCCGATATGGGACAGGGGATGAGACCCAGTACTTC
.,TRBJ1-2,TRBV30,.,CAWSAHRTGYGYTF,TGTGCCTGGAGCGCTCACCGGACTGGTTATGGCTACACCTTC
.,TRBJ2-5,TRBV3-1/TRBV3-2,TRBD2,CASSQGSGRVQETQYF,TGTGCCAGCAGCCAAGGGAGCGGGAGAGTCCAAGAGACCCAGTACTTC
few,TRBJ2-5,TRBV29-1,.,CSVERQGLKTQYF,TGCAGCGTTGAAAGGCAGGGGTTGAAGACCCAGTACTTC
.,TRBJ2-5,TRBV3-1/TRBV3-2,.,CASSQKSIQETQYF,TGTGCCAGCAGCCAGAAAAGCATACAAGAGACCCAGTACTTC
.,TRBJ2-5,TRBV5-1,.,CASSLGRGETQYF,TGCGCCAGCAGCTTGGGGAGGGGAGAGACCCAGTACTTC
few,TRBJ2-7,TRBV15,TRBD1,CATSRKGQGAYEQYF,TGTGCCACCAGCAGAAAGGGACAGGGGGCCTACGAGCAGTACTTC
.,TRBJ1-4,TRBV2,TRBD1,CASREGALNEKLFF,TGTGCCAGCAGGGAGGGGGCCCTTAATGAAAAACTGTTTTTT
.,TRBJ2-6,TRBV4-3,TRBD2,CASSQVAGAGANVLTF,TGCGCCAGCAGCCAAGTAGCGGGGGCTGGGGCCAACGTCCTGACTTTC
.,TRBJ1-1,TRBV6-2/TRBV6-3,.,CASSFGRVNTEAFF,TGTGCCAGCAGTTTTGGCAGGGTGAACACTGAAGCTTTCTTT
.,TRBJ1-1,TRBV6-6,.,CASSLGRNTEAFF,TGTGCCAGCAGTTTGGGGCGGAACACTGAAGCTTTCTTT
.,TRBJ2-3,TRBV2,.,CASSDGLGGTDTQYF,TGTGCCAGCAGTGATGGGCTGGGAGGCACAGATACGCAGTATTTT
.,TRBJ2-1,TRBV6-1,TRBD1,CASSRTGAWNEQFF,TGTGCCAGCAGTAGGACAGGGGCCTGGAATGAGCAGTTCTTC
.,TRBJ2-7,TRBV27,.,CASSLKTGYEQYF,TGTGCCAGCAGTTTAAAGACAGGCTACGAGCAGTACTTC
.,TRBJ2-5,TRBV5-6,TRBD2,CASSLRLGLVQETQYF,TGTGCCAGCAGCTTGAGACTTGGACTAGTTCAAGAGACCCAGTACTTC
.,TRBJ2-3,TRBV19,.,CASSRPGGTDTQYF,TGTGCCAGTAGTCGTCCGGGAGGCACAGATACGCAGTATTTT
.,TRBJ2-7,TRBV4-3,TRBD2,CASSQDRLAGAYEQYF,TGCGCCAGCAGCCAGGACCGACTAGCGGGAGCTTACGAGCAGTACTTC
.,TRBJ1-4,TRBV4-1,.,CASSQTPGNGEKLFF,TGCGCCAGCAGCCAAACCCCAGGGAATGGCGAAAAACTGTTTTTT
.,TRBJ2-5,TRBV19,.,CASSMGTQETQYF,TGTGCCAGTAGTATGGGCACCCAAGAGACCCAGTACTTC
.,TRBJ1-2,TRBV7-9,TRBD1,CASRKTTGLEYGYTF,TGTGCCAGCAGGAAAACGACAGGGTTGGAGTATGGCTACACCTTC
.,TRBJ1-2,TRBV21-1,.,CASSKGLCKRRSGYTF,TGTGCCAGCAGCAAAGGTCTCTGCAAGAGGAGGTCTGGCTACACCTTC
.,TRBJ1-1,TRBV7-9,TRBD1,CASSREQGRAFF,TGTGCCAGCAGCCGTGAACAGGGGAGAGCTTTCTTT